Listed below are T cell receptor beta chains from one sample, sequenced in a study of blood T cell repertoires in COVID-19. Sequencing was performed with immunoSEQ multiplex PCR; in TCRdb, only in-frame clones are kept and a portion is missing. Of 70,000 to 90,000 clones listed, approximately 86% are singletons. The sample consisted of peripheral blood. These receptors were collected from a man older than 75 with active or convalescent COVID-19. Each CDR3 is given with its conserved first and last residue. A D gene is named only where the DNA matches it firmly. The listing skips clone size in some rows; elsewhere it reads once, few, many or a size class.

-	TRBV5-6	TRBJ1-2	-	CASSLVPGRLNGYTF	TGTGCCAGCAGCTTAGTTCCGGGTAGACTGAATGGCTACACCTTC
TRBD1	TRBV7-3	TRBJ1-5	once	CASKDREGNQPQHF	TGTGCCAGCAAGGACAGGGAGGGCAATCAGCCCCAGCATTTT
TRBD1	TRBV6-4	TRBJ1-2	-	CASSEYPGQPYGGYTF	TGTGCCAGCAGTGAATACCCGGGACAGCCGTATGGTGGCTACACCTTC
-	TRBV11-3	TRBJ2-2	-	CASKDRGVDTGELFF	TGTGCCAGCAAGGATAGAGGAGTTGATACCGGGGAGCTGTTTTTT
-	TRBV6-1	TRBJ1-5	few	CASSGDRGGSNQPQHF	TGTGCCAGCAGTGGCGATAGGGGTGGTAGCAATCAGCCCCAGCATTTT
TRBD1	TRBV5-1	TRBJ2-1	once	CASSQTGSRSSEQFF	TGCGCCAGCAGCCAGACAGGGTCACGATCTAGTGAGCAGTTCTTC
-	TRBV18	TRBJ2-3	-	CASSPVDSKDTQYF	TGTGCCAGCTCACCCGTAGACAGTAAAGATACGCAGTATTTT
TRBD1	TRBV4-1	TRBJ2-5	-	CASSQGGRGRETQYF	TGCGCCAGCAGCCAAGGTGGCAGGGGGCGGGAGACCCAGTACTTC
-	TRBV11-2	TRBJ1-1	-	CASSWTISTEAFF	TGTGCCAGCAGCTGGACAATTTCCACTGAAGCTTTCTTT
-	TRBV18	TRBJ1-2	few	CASSQRSQDYGYTF	TGTGCCAGCTCCCAAAGGTCACAGGACTATGGCTACACCTTC
-	TRBV5-1	TRBJ1-1	-	CASSLGGQQNTEAFF	TGCGCCAGCAGCTTGGGAGGACAGCAGAACACTGAAGCTTTCTTT
-	TRBV3-1/TRBV3-2	TRBJ2-3	-	CASSPNPLARTDTQYF	TGTGCCAGCAGCCCCAATCCTCTAGCGAGGACAGATACGCAGTATTTT
-	TRBV5-1	TRBJ1-1	-	CASSLVGQGSAFF	TGCGCCAGCAGCTTGGTAGGGCAGGGGTCGGCTTTCTTT
-	TRBV14	TRBJ2-1	-	CASSQGAGQFF	TGTGCCAGCAGCCAAGGGGCGGGACAGTTCTTC
-	TRBV7-2	TRBJ1-5	few	CASSFGENQPQHF	TGTGCCAGCAGTTTCGGAGAGAATCAGCCCCAGCATTTT
-	TRBV10-3	TRBJ1-6	-	CAIRDSSYNSPLHF	TGTGCCATCAGGGACAGCTCCTATAATTCACCCCTCCACTTT
-	TRBV7-9	TRBJ2-3	-	CASSLVDRDFTDTQYF	TGTGCCAGCAGCTTAGTAGACAGGGACTTTACAGATACGCAGTATTTT
TRBD2	TRBV5-1	TRBJ2-3	-	CASIAGGGRTDTQYF	TGCGCCAGCATCGCGGGGGGCGGGCGCACAGATACGCAGTATTTT
TRBD1	TRBV20-1	TRBJ1-2	-	CSARGQGGYTF	TGCAGTGCTAGAGGACAGGGTGGCTACACCTTC
-	TRBV19	TRBJ1-1	-	CASSAPRRTEAFF	TGTGCCAGTAGTGCCCCGAGGAGGACTGAAGCTTTCTTT
-	TRBV18	TRBJ2-5	-	CASSLGLKETQYF	TGTGCCAGCTCACTGGGACTTAAAGAGACCCAGTACTTC
TRBD2	TRBV3-1/TRBV3-2	TRBJ2-1	-	CASSRPQIAGEGEQFF	TGTGCCAGCAGCCGCCCCCAAATAGCGGGAGAGGGTGAGCAGTTCTTC
TRBD1	TRBV2	TRBJ1-4	-	CASRGQSTANEKLFF	TGTGCCAGCAGGGGACAGTCCACCGCTAATGAAAAACTGTTTTTT
-	TRBV5-1	TRBJ1-3	-	CASSLDHSNSGNTIYF	TGCGCCAGCAGCCTAGACCATAGCAACTCTGGAAACACCATATATTTT
-	TRBV5-4	TRBJ1-3	-	CASSRNLGLPHSGNTIYF	TGTGCCAGCAGCCGAAACTTGGGGCTACCCCATTCTGGAAACACCATATATTTT
TRBD1	TRBV19	TRBJ1-1	few	CASSAGGFTEAFF	TGTGCCAGTAGTGCAGGGGGATTCACTGAAGCTTTCTTT
TRBD1	TRBV6-2/TRBV6-3	TRBJ1-5	many	CASSSPRQGRGNQPQHF	TGTGCCAGCAGTTCTCCCAGACAGGGTCGTGGCAATCAGCCCCAGCATTTT
TRBD2	TRBV5-6	TRBJ2-5	-	CASSLGASGSAKTQYF	TGTGCCAGCAGCTTGGGGGCTAGCGGGAGCGCAAAGACCCAGTACTTC
TRBD1	TRBV19	TRBJ1-2	-	CASSVDRGNYGYTF	TGTGCCAGTAGTGTTGACAGGGGGAACTATGGCTACACCTTC